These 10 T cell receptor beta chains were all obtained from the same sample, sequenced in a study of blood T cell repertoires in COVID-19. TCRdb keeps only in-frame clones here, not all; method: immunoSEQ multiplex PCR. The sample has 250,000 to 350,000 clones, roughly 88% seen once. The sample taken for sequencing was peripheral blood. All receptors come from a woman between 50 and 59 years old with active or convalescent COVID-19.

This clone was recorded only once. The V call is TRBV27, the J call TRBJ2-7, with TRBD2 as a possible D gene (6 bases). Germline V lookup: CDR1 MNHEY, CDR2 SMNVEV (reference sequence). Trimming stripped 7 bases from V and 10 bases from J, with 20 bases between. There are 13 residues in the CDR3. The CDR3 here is CASNLRDSCLQYF. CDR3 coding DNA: TGTGCCAGCAACCTCCGGGACTCCTGTTTACAGTACTTC.

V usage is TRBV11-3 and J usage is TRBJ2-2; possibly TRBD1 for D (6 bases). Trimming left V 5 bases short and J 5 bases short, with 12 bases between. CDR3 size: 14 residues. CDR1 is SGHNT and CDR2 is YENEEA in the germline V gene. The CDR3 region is CASSPRTETGELFF. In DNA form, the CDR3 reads TGTGCCAGCAGCCCCCGGACAGAAACCGGGGAGCTGTTTTTT.

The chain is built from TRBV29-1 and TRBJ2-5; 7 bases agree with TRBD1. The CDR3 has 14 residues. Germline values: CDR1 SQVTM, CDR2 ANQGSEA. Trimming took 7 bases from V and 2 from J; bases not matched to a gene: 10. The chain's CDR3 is CSARTGRRQETQYF. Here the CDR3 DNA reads TGCAGCGCCCGGACAGGACGACGGCAAGAGACCCAGTACTTC. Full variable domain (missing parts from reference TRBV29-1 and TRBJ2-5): SAVISQKPSRDICQRGTSLTIQCQVDSQVTMMFWYRQQPGQSLTLIATANQGSEATYESGFVIDKFPISRPNLTFSTLTVSNMSPEDSSIYLCSARTGRRQETQYFGPGTRLLVL.

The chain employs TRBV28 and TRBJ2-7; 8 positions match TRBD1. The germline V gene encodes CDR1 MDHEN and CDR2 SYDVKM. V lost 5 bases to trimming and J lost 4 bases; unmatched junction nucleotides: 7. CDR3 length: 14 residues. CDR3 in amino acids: CASSPGGAWYEQYF. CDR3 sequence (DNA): TGTGCCAGCAGTCCAGGGGGCGCTTGGTACGAGCAGTACTTC.

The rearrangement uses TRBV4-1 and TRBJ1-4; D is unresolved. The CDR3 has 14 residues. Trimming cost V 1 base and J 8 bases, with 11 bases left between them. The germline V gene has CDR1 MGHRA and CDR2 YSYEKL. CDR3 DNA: TGCGCCAGCAGCCAAGGGAATCAGCGGGAAAAACTGTTTTTT. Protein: CASSQGNQREKLFF.

DNA for the CDR3: TGTGCCAGCTCACCAATAGGGAGTAGTCCTTCCACCTCCTACGAGCAGTACTTC. As protein: CASSPIGSSPSTSYEQYF. The chain uses TRBV18 and TRBJ2-7, with D possibly TRBD2 on 5 matching bases. The CDR3 has 18 amino acids. Germline V gene data show CDR1 as KGHSH and CDR2 as LQKENI. Trimming stripped 2 bases from V and 0 bases from J, with 20 bases between.

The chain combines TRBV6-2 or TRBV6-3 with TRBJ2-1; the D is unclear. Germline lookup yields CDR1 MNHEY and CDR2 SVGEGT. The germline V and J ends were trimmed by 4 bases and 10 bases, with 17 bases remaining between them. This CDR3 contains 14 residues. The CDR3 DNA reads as TGTGCCAGCAGTTGGCTAGTCCGGAGTGGAGAGCAGTTCTTC. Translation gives CASSWLVRSGEQFF.

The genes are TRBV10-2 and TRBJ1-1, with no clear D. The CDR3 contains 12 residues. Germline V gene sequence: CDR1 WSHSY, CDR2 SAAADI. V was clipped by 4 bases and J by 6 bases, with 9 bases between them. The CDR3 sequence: CASSAEPAEAFF. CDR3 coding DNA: TGCGCCAGCAGTGCGGAGCCGGCTGAAGCTTTCTTT.

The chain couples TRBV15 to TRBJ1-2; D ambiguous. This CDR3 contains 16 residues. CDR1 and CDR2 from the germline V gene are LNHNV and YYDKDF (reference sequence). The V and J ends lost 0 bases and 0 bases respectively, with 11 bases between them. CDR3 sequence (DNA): TGTGCCACCAGCAGAGATTTCGTTACAGCTAACTATGGCTACACCTTC. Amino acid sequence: CATSRDFVTANYGYTF.

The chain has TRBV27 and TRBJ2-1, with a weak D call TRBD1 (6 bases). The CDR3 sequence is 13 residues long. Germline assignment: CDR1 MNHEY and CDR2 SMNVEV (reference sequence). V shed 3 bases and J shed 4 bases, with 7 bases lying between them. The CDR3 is CASSFRGYNEQFF. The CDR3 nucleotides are TGTGCCAGCAGTTTTAGGGGGTACAATGAGCAGTTCTTC.